This T cell receptor beta chain is from a study of blood T cells in healthy people across ages. With a J-beta primer mix and a sample-barcoded 5' primer, a second PCR ran about 7 to 12 cycles. TCRdb re-derived calls from the 5' RACE reads in MiXCR, one entry per CDR3 protein. The sample holds 1 million or so distinct CDR3 sequences, approximately 25% seen once. Turning to this clonotype: The antigen is undetermined.

Broader study findings: Estimates of diversity drawn from one million T cells were considered underestimates.

Each sample yielded at least 7 million isolated PBMCs. Total RNA, at least 5.5 micrograms per sample, came from PBMCs. The same sample was also used in a study of T cells of mothers and their children. That source adds: Thymic selection shapes TCR recombination output similarly in related and unrelated pairs.

The source of this sequence is a girl between 2 and 10 years old in good health. Sequenced sample: blood.

In nucleotides, the CDR3 is TGTGCCAGCGGCTCGACAGGGTTGAACTATGGCTACACCTTC. Amino acids: CASGSTGLNYGYTF. This chain links TRBV19 with TRBJ1-2, with TRBD1 matching 7 bases. Trimming removed 9 bases from V and 2 bases from J; junction bases left unmatched: 9. The CDR3 spans 14 residues. Germline lookup yields CDR1 LNHDA and CDR2 SQIVND (reference sequence).